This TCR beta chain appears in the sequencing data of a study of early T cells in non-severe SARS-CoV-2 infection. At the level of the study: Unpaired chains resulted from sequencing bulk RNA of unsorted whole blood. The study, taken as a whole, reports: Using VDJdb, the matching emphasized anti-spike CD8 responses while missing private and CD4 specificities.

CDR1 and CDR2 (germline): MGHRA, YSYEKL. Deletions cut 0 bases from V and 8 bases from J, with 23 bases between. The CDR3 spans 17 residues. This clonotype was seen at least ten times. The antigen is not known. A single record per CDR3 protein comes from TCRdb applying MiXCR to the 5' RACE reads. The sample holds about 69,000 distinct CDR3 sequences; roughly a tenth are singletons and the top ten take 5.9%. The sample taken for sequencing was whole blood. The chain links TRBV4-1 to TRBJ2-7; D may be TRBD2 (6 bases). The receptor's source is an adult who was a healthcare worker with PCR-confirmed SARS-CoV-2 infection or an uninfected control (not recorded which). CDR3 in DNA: TGCGCCAGCAGCCAAGACCCTGCACCGGACGGGGGAAAGAAGCAGTACTTC. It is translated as CASSQDPAPDGGKKQYF.